This TCR beta chain was sequenced during a study of T cells in Graves' hyperthyroidism and ophthalmopathy. About the study: Peripheral blood draws took place at initial diagnosis, ahead of any treatment.

Germline CDR1 reads MNHEY; CDR2 reads SMNVEV (reference sequence). V was pared by 2 bases and J by 7 bases, with 9 bases between. CDR3 length equals 14 residues. The study, taken as a whole, reports: A model of 13 V-J pairs discriminated ophthalmopathy from stable hyperthyroidism. It was a median approximately six months before onset that the model predicted ophthalmopathy.

Thyroid ultrasound and orbital computed tomography, with clinical symptoms and serum thyroxine and TRAb, informed diagnoses. It was RNA transcripts that yielded the amplified TCR beta CDR3 regions. The HTBI primer set drove a first-round RT-PCR of the TCR CDR3. TCRdb reanalysed the multiplex PCR reads using MiXCR and keeps one entry per CDR3 protein. The sample has under 350,000 distinct CDR3 sequences, 18% seen once. This clonotype has ten or more counts. Antigen: not known. The sequenced sample was blood. The clonotype comes from a woman between 50 and 59 years old with Graves' hyperthyroidism. The genes are TRBV27 and TRBJ1-6; D is perhaps TRBD1 (5 bases). CDR3 bases: TGTGCCAGCAGTTTAGTATGGGGGAATTCACCCCTCCACTTT. It translates to CASSLVWGNSPLHF.